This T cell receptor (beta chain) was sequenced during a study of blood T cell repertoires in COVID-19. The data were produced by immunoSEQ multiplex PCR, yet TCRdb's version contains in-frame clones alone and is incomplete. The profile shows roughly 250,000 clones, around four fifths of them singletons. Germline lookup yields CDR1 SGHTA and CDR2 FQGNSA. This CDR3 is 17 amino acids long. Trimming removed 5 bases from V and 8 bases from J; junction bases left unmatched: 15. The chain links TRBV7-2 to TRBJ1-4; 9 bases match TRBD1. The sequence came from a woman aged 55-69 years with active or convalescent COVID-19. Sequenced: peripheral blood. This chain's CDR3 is CASSPPPGTGSGEKLFF. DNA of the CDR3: TGTGCCAGCAGCCCACCACCCGGGACAGGGTCGGGGGAAAAACTGTTTTTT.